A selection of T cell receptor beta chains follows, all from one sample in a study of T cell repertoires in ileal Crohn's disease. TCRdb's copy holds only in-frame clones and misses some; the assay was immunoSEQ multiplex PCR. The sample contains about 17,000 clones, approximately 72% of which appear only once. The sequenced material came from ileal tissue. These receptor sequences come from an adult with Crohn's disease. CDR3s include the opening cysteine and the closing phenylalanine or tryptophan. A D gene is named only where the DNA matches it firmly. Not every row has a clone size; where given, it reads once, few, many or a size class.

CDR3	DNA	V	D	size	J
CSVVWQGGYTF	TGCAGCGTTGTCTGGCAGGGTGGCTACACCTTC	TRBV29-1	-	-	TRBJ1-2
CASTVSGGLSGSYNEQFF	TGTGCCAGTACGGTTAGCGGGGGGTTATCGGGGTCCTACAATGAGCAGTTCTTC	TRBV19	TRBD2	-	TRBJ2-1
CASSPPWAPGANVLTF	TGTGCCAGCTCACCGCCCTGGGCCCCTGGGGCCAACGTCCTGACTTTC	TRBV18	-	-	TRBJ2-6
CASSQDGGYGYTF	TGCGCCAGCAGCCAAGACGGGGGCTATGGCTACACCTTC	TRBV4-3	-	-	TRBJ1-2
CASSLAVVTGELFF	TGCGCCAGCAGCTTGGCGGTCGTCACCGGGGAGCTGTTTTTT	TRBV5-1	-	-	TRBJ2-2
CASSRQGGDTEAFF	TGTGCCAGCTCTCGACAGGGAGGAGACACTGAAGCTTTCTTT	TRBV18	TRBD1	-	TRBJ1-1
CASSPFSGLAETQYF	TGCGCCAGCAGCCCCTTTTCGGGACTAGCCGAGACCCAGTACTTC	TRBV5-1	TRBD2	-	TRBJ2-5
CASSFLAGGNPGDEQFF	TGTGCCAGCAGCTTTCTAGCGGGGGGGAATCCAGGGGATGAGCAGTTCTTC	TRBV7-9	TRBD2	-	TRBJ2-1
CASSPFSREANTGELFF	TGTGCCAGCTCACCGTTCTCCAGGGAGGCGAACACCGGGGAGCTGTTTTTT	TRBV18	-	few	TRBJ2-2
CASSPRTAWETQYF	TGTGCCAGCAGTCCGCGGACAGCTTGGGAGACCCAGTACTTC	TRBV6-1	-	few	TRBJ2-5
CASSLGGLTGANVLTF	TGTGCCAGCAGCTTAGGAGGTTTGACTGGGGCCAACGTCCTGACTTTC	TRBV7-8	-	-	TRBJ2-6
CASSLTFGFWNEQFF	TGTGCCAGCAGCTTAACTTTTGGTTTTTGGAATGAGCAGTTCTTC	TRBV7-9	-	-	TRBJ2-1
CASTKSGTGNYGYTF	TGTGCCAGCACCAAGTCAGGGACAGGGAACTATGGCTACACCTTC	TRBV6-5	TRBD1	-	TRBJ1-2
CASSLVVRGAYISTDTQYF	TGCGCCAGCAGCTTGGTAGTCCGGGGGGCTTATATTAGCACAGATACGCAGTATTTT	TRBV5-1	-	-	TRBJ2-3
CASNNGTGVDVSYNEQFF	TGTGCCAGCAACAATGGGACAGGGGTGGATGTGTCCTACAATGAGCAGTTCTTC	TRBV7-6	TRBD1	-	TRBJ2-1
CASNRGHSNQPQHF	TGTGCCAGCAACAGGGGGCATAGCAATCAGCCCCAGCATTTT	TRBV6-1	TRBD1	-	TRBJ1-5
CASSLTGLGGTDTQYF	TGTGCCAGCAGCCTCACGGGACTAGGGGGCACAGATACGCAGTATTTT	TRBV9	TRBD2	once	TRBJ2-3
CASSPLQAGYGYTF	TGTGCCAGCAGCCCCCTTCAGGCAGGATATGGCTACACCTTC	TRBV27	-	-	TRBJ1-2
CASSETPISAFF	TGTGCCAGCAGTGAGACACCTATCTCGGCTTTCTTT	TRBV6-1	-	-	TRBJ1-1
CASSSPGQRTYEQYF	TGTGCCAGCAGCTCGCCGGGACAGCGTACCTACGAGCAGTACTTC	TRBV7-2	TRBD1	-	TRBJ2-7
CASSSIPGQGYNEQFF	TGTGCCAGCAGTTCTATACCCGGACAGGGATACAATGAGCAGTTCTTC	TRBV6-5	TRBD1	once	TRBJ2-1
CASSQDFQGPLPLFF	TGCGCCAGCAGCCAAGACTTCCAGGGGCCGCTCCCACTGTTTTTT	TRBV4-3	-	-	TRBJ1-4
CASSIAPGQKNEKLFF	TGTGCCAGTAGTATAGCTCCGGGACAGAAGAATGAAAAACTGTTTTTT	TRBV19	TRBD1	few	TRBJ1-4
CASSLEPPGQYNSPLHF	TGTGCCAGCAGCTTAGAGCCTCCGGGACAGTATAATTCACCCCTCCACTTT	TRBV7-6	TRBD1	-	TRBJ1-6
CASSFTGIGDTEAFF	TGTGCCAGCAGCTTTACAGGGATAGGGGACACTGAAGCTTTCTTT	TRBV5-4	-	once	TRBJ1-1
CAWSWVDGKGGYTF	TGTGCCTGGAGTTGGGTGGACGGAAAGGGGGGCTACACCTTC	TRBV30	-	-	TRBJ1-2
CASSPAGSYEQYF	TGTGCCAGTAGCCCTGCGGGCTCCTACGAGCAGTACTTC	TRBV19	-	-	TRBJ2-7
CASRDGTTNTGELFF	TGTGCCAGCAGGGACGGGACAACTAACACCGGGGAGCTGTTTTTT	TRBV27	-	-	TRBJ2-2
CASSELQGVDTEAFF	TGTGCCAGCAGCGAACTACAGGGTGTAGACACTGAAGCTTTCTTT	TRBV5-4	-	-	TRBJ1-1
CASSGSGEWETQYF	TGTGCCAGCAGCGGTAGCGGGGAGTGGGAGACCCAGTACTTC	TRBV6-5	TRBD2	few	TRBJ2-5
CASSARTSGLGTDTQYF	TGTGCCAGCAGCGCTCGGACTAGCGGACTAGGCACAGATACGCAGTATTTT	TRBV11-3	TRBD2	once	TRBJ2-3
CSVDRGLTGELFF	TGCAGCGTTGACAGGGGCCTCACCGGGGAGCTGTTTTTT	TRBV29-1	-	-	TRBJ2-2
CASSRSGEGLHEQFF	TGTGCCAGCAGTCGATCAGGGGAAGGATTACATGAGCAGTTCTTC	TRBV6-4	-	few	TRBJ2-1
CASSLSGRTEAFF	TGTGCCAGCAGCTTATCGGGGAGGACTGAAGCTTTCTTT	TRBV11-2	-	-	TRBJ1-1
CASSLAPAGNNEKLFF	TGCGCCAGCAGCCTCGCCCCGGCGGGGAATAATGAAAAACTGTTTTTT	TRBV5-1	-	once	TRBJ1-4
CASSVFGGARDEQFF	TGTGCCAGCAGCGTGTTCGGGGGGGCCAGAGATGAGCAGTTCTTC	TRBV9	TRBD2	few	TRBJ2-1
CASSPLSGASTDTQYF	TGTGCCAGCTCACCACTTTCGGGAGCAAGCACAGATACGCAGTATTTT	TRBV18	-	-	TRBJ2-3
CASRHLQGRNEQFF	TGTGCCAGTAGACACTTGCAGGGAAGGAATGAGCAGTTCTTC	TRBV19	-	-	TRBJ2-1
CASPRDPPSPLHF	TGTGCCAGCCCACGGGATCCTCCTTCACCCCTCCACTTT	TRBV6-5	-	few	TRBJ1-6
CASRGGLAGVYEQFF	TGTGCCAGTAGGGGGGGACTAGCGGGAGTGTATGAGCAGTTCTTC	TRBV19	TRBD2	-	TRBJ2-1
CASSLMAPGYTF	TGTGCCAGCAGCTTAATGGCCCCCGGCTACACCTTC	TRBV7-9	-	-	TRBJ1-2
CASTNGGPTGELFF	TGCGCCAGCACTAACGGGGGGCCCACCGGGGAGCTGTTTTTT	TRBV10-1	-	-	TRBJ2-2